The T cell receptor (beta chain) under discussion was sequenced for a study of blood T cell repertoires in COVID-19. The wider study: Both acute and convalescent COVID-19 samples were obtained from the United States, Italy and Spain. The analysed material was cDNA or gDNA that came from T cells, B-cell-depleted T cells, or PBMCs.

Authors' methods: Reference gene primer amplification in the assay estimated nucleated cell counts. The data were produced by immunoSEQ multiplex PCR, yet TCRdb's version contains in-frame clones alone and is incomplete. V, J and clone size reflect that table, while D and trimming were determined from the DNA. The sample shows 150,000 to 200,000 clones, 70% to 90% of them seen only once. Germline trimming cut 6 bases from V and 7 bases from J; bases unmatched to any gene: 11. This CDR3 spans 16 amino acids. Germline V lookup: CDR1 MDHEN, CDR2 SYDVKM. The sample comprised peripheral blood. The gene calls are TRBV28 and TRBJ1-4; 10 bases match TRBD1. This TCR derives from a human donor with active or convalescent COVID-19. The donor label of this sample is uncertain. The CDR3 DNA follows: TGTGCCAGCAGCCAACCGACAGGGGGCGGAGGTGAAAAACTGTTTTTT. Translation: CASSQPTGGGGEKLFF.